Listed here are 8 T cell receptor beta chains from one sample, sequenced in a study of T cell responses to AZD1222 COVID-19 vaccine (dated by TCRdb to the early 2020s). The library was obtained by the immunoSEQ multiplex PCR assay. TCRdb mirrors the immuneACCESS table, restricted to in-frame sequences. Some clones are absent from its copies; in checked studies, under half trace to an unresolved V gene, and the reason for the others is unknown. Recorded for this sample are 80,000 or so clones; around four fifths of them occurred a single time. The ten most abundant clones make up about 3.1% of the sample. This sample's time point label indicates: baseline before first vaccination. This sample comprised peripheral blood, obtained on day 0 of AZD1222 vaccination. All receptors derive from an adult in good health.

J is TRBJ2-3 and V is TRBV9, with D possibly being TRBD2 (6 bases). This CDR3 region has 16 residues. CDR1 and CDR2 from the germline V gene are SGDLS and YYNGEE. The V gene lost 5 bases and the J gene lost 4 bases, with 20 bases spanning the gap. Here the CDR3 DNA reads TGTGCCAGCAGAGGAGGTGATGGAGGGCAGGCAGATACGCAGTATTTT. This sequence encodes CASRGGDGGQADTQYF. Full variable domain (missing parts from reference TRBV9 and TRBJ2-3): DSGVTQTPKHLITATGQRVTLRCSPRSGDLSVYWYQQSLDQGLQFLIQYYNGEERAKGNILERFSAQQFPDLHSELNLSSLELGDSALYFCASRGGDGGQADTQYFGPGTRLTVL.

The chain couples TRBV3-1 (or the pseudogene TRBV3-2) to TRBJ2-1, with D possibly being TRBD1 (6 bases). The CDR3 loop spans 17 amino acids. Germline V gene lookup returns CDR1 LGHDT and CDR2 YNNKEL (reference sequence). The V gene lost 5 bases and the J gene lost 12 bases, with 29 bases spanning the gap. The CDR3 region is CASSWSQGRDTPFGQFF. In DNA form, the CDR3 reads TGTGCCAGCAGCTGGAGCCAAGGCCGGGACACCCCTTTTGGGCAGTTCTTC.

The CDR3 bases are TGTGCCAGCAGCCAAAGACAGGTGTACACTGAAGCTTTCTTT. It specifies CASSQRQVYTEAFF. The chain carries TRBV5-6 and TRBJ1-1, with D possibly matching TRBD1 (6 bases). This CDR3 is built from 14 residues. CDR1 and CDR2 from the germline V gene are SGHDT and YYEEEE. Between the trimmed V and J ends, which lost 4 bases and 3 bases, there was a span of 13 bases. The full variable domain, with the rest looked up from reference TRBV5-6 and TRBJ1-1, is DAGVTQSPTHLIKTRGQQVTLRCSPKSGHDTVSWYQQALGQGPQFIFQYYEEEERQRGNFPDRFSGHQFPNYSSELNVNALLLGDSALYLCASSQRQVYTEAFFGQGTRLTVV.

The V call is TRBV10-3, the J call TRBJ1-3; D uncertain. V was trimmed by 7 bases and J by 2 bases, leaving 9 bases between them. Germline CDR1 is ENHRY and CDR2 is SYGVKD. This CDR3 has 13 residues. Written as DNA, the CDR3 is TGTGCCATCATTAGCTCGCCTGGAAACACCATATATTTT. Amino acid sequence: CAIISSPGNTIYF.

This sequence joins TRBV28 and TRBJ1-1; D is unclear. This CDR3 region has 14 residues. Trimming left V 2 bases short and J 2 bases short, with 9 bases between. From germline, CDR1 is MDHEN and CDR2 SYDVKM. As DNA, the CDR3 is TGTGCCAGCAGTTTAGGTCGGGGAAACACTGAAGCTTTCTTT. Protein product: CASSLGRGNTEAFF.

This clone was counted a single time. The chain recombines TRBV7-3 with TRBJ2-1; TRBD1 matches at 7 bases. CDR3 length equals 15 residues. V trimming: 2 bases; J trimming: 6 bases; junction bases outside the gene matches: 7. Germline lookup yields CDR1 SGHTA and CDR2 FQGTGA. CDR3 in amino acids: CASSLRQGGGNEQFF. CDR3 DNA sequence: TGTGCCAGCAGCTTACGACAGGGTGGGGGCAATGAGCAGTTCTTC.

V and J are TRBV6-2 or TRBV6-3 and TRBJ1-2; D remains ambiguous. The CDR3 spans 14 residues. V was cut by 4 bases and J by 2 bases, with 11 bases left in between. The germline gives CDR1 MNHEY, CDR2 SVGEGT. The CDR3 loop is CASSLPTGNYGYTF. Written as DNA, the CDR3 is TGTGCCAGCAGTTTGCCGACGGGGAACTATGGCTACACCTTC.

The chain combines TRBV7-9 with TRBJ1-4; D is uncertain. Trimming removed 5 bases from V and 8 bases from J, with 6 bases in between. Per the germline V gene, CDR1 is SEHNR and CDR2 is FQNEAQ (reference sequence). CDR3 size: 11 residues. The CDR3 sequence: CASSPSEKLFF. In DNA, the CDR3 is TGTGCCAGCAGCCCCTCCGAAAAACTGTTTTTT. The full variable domain, its missing parts supplied by reference TRBV7-9 and TRBJ1-4, is DTGVSQNPRHKITKRGQNVTFRCDPISEHNRLYWYRQTLGQGPEFLTYFQNEAQLEKSRLLSDRFSAERPKGSFSTLEIQRTEQGDSAMYLCASSPSEKLFFGSGTQLSVL.